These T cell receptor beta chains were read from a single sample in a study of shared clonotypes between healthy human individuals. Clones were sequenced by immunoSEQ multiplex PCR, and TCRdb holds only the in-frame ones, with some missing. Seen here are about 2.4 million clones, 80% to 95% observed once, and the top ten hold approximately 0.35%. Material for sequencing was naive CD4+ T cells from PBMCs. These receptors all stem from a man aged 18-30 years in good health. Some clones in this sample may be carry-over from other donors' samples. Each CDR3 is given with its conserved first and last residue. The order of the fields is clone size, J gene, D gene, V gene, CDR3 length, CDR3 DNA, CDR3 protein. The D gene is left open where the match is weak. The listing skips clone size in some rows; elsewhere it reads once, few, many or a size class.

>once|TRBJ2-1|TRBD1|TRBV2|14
TGTGCCAGCAGGCCCGGAACAGGGGGTAAGGAGCAGTTCTTC
CASRPGTGGKEQFF
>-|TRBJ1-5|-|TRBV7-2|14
TGTGCCAGCAGCTCACAGGGACGCAATCAGCCCCAGCATTTT
CASSSQGRNQPQHF
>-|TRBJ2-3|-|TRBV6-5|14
TGTGCCAGCAGTTACGTCGACAGTCCCCTTACGCAGTATTTT
CASSYVDSPLTQYF
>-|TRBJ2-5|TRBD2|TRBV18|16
TGTGCCAGCTCACCATCTGGACTAGCGTTCCAAGAGACCCAGTACTTC
CASSPSGLAFQETQYF
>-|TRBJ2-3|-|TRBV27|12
TGTGCCAGCAGTCAAAGCACAGATACGCAGTATTTT
CASSQSTDTQYF
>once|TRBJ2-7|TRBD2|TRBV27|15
TGTGCCAGCAGTCGAAAGAGCGGGAGCTCCTACGAGCAGTACTTC
CASSRKSGSSYEQYF
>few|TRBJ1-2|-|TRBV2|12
TGTGCCAGCAGTGAAAATAACTATGGCTACACCTTC
CASSENNYGYTF
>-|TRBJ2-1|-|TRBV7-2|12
TGTGCCAGCAGCTTAGTTACGATGGAGCAGTTCTTC
CASSLVTMEQFF
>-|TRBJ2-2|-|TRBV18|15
TGTGCCAGCTCACCTTGGCGGGAAAACACCGGGGAGCTGTTTTTT
CASSPWRENTGELFF
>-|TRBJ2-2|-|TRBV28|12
TGTGCCAGCAGTTCCTCTACCGGGGAGCTGTTTTTT
CASSSSTGELFF
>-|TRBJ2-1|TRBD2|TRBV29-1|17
TGCAGCGTTGAAGGTCTCTCGGCGGGAGGGCTCTACAATGAGCAGTTCTTC
CSVEGLSAGGLYNEQFF
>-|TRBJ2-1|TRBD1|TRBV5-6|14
TGTGCCAGCAGCAGAAGGGGGCTCTACAATGAGCAGTTCTTC
CASSRRGLYNEQFF
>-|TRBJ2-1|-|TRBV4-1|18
TGCGCCAGCAGCCAGCGAGGGGGGGAGCTCTTCTCCTACAATGAGCAGTTCTTC
CASSQRGGELFSYNEQFF
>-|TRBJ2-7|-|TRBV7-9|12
TGTGCCAGCAGCTCGATACCCTACGAGCAGTACTTC
CASSSIPYEQYF
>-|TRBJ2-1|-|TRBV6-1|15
TGTGCCAGCAGTGGATACAGGCTCTCCTACAATGAGCAGTTCTTC
CASSGYRLSYNEQFF
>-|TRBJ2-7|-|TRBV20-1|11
TGCAGTGCTACCCCTTTGTACGAGCAGTACTTC
CSATPLYEQYF
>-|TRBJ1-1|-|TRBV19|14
TGTGCCAGTAGTCAGGCAGGGTCAGGAGCTGAAGCTTTCTTT
CASSQAGSGAEAFF
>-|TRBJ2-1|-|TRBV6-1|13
TGTGCCAGCAGGGCAGATCCCTACAATGAGCAGTTCTTC
CASRADPYNEQFF
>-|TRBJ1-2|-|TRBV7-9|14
TGTGCCAGCAGCGAAAGACTGGGTATGGAAGGCTACACCTTC
CASSERLGMEGYTF
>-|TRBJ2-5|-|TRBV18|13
TGTGCCAGCTCACCACCAGGGGAAGAGACCCAGTACTTC
CASSPPGEETQYF
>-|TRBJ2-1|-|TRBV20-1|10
TGCAGTGCTCAGGACAATGAGCAGTTCTTC
CSAQDNEQFF
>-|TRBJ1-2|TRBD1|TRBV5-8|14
TGTGCCAGCAGCATACGACAGGGGGCTGGTGGCTACACCTTC
CASSIRQGAGGYTF
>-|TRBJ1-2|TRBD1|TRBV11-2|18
TGTGCCAGCAGCTTAGATCTATGGCGGGACAGGGGGAACTATGGCTACACCTTC
CASSLDLWRDRGNYGYTF
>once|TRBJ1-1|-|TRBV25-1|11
TGTGCCAGCAGTGGGGGCACTGAAGCTTTCTTT
CASSGGTEAFF
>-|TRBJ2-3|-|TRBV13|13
TGTGCCAGCAGCTTATTCGGCACAGATACGCAGTATTTT
CASSLFGTDTQYF
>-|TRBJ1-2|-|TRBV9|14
TGTGCCAGCAGCCCCAGAGGCTCGTCGTGGGGCTACACCTTC
CASSPRGSSWGYTF
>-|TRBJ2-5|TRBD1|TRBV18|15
TGTGCCAGCTCACCCCCGGACAGGGGGCGAGAGACCCAGTACTTC
CASSPPDRGRETQYF
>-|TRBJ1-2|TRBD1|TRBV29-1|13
TGCAGCGTCGGACAGGGCCCGGCGAGGGGCTACACCTTC
CSVGQGPARGYTF
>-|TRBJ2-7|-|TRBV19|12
TGTGCCAGTAGTATAAGGGGAGGCGAGCAGTACTTC
CASSIRGGEQYF
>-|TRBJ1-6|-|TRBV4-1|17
TGCGCCAGCAGCCATTTTTTCGGGGGAGCCGATAATTCACCCCTCCACTTT
CASSHFFGGADNSPLHF
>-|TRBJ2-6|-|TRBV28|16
TGTGCCAGCAGTTTACACGGGAAGTCTGGGGCCAACGTCCTGACTTTC
CASSLHGKSGANVLTF
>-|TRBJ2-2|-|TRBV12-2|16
TGTGCAAGTCGGCTTATACAGGGGGCGCGCGCCGGGGAGCTGTTTTTT
CASRLIQGARAGELFF
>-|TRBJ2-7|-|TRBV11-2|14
TGTGCCAGCAGCCTCAGGACGGGGACCTACGAGCAGTACTTC
CASSLRTGTYEQYF
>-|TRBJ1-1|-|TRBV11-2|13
TGTGCCAGCAGCACCCTTTCGGGGACTGAAGCTTTCTTT
CASSTLSGTEAFF
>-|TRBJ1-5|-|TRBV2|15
TGTGCCAGCAGTCGACAGCTTATTAGCAATCAGCCCCAGCATTTT
CASSRQLISNQPQHF
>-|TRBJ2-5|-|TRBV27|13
TGTGCCAGCAGTCAAAAGAGGGGGGAGACCCAGTACTTC
CASSQKRGETQYF
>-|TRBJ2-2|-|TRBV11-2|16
TGTGCCAGCAGCGTGGGATTACCCTGGAACACCGGGGAGCTGTTTTTT
CASSVGLPWNTGELFF
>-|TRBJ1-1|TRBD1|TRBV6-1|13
TGTGCCAGCAGAGGACAGGGGGCCACTGAAGCTTTCTTT
CASRGQGATEAFF
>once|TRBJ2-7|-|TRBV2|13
TGTGCCAGCAGTGTCGGACGGTCCTACGAGCAGTACTTC
CASSVGRSYEQYF
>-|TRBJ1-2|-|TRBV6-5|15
TGTGCCAGCAGGATGGCGACAGGTTCTAACTATGGCTACACCTTC
CASRMATGSNYGYTF
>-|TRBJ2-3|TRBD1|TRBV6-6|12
TGTGCCAGCAGACAACAGGGGGATACGCAGTATTTT
CASRQQGDTQYF
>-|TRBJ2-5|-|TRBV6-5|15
TGTGCCAGCAGTTCCAGAACAGGAAACCAAGAGACCCAGTACTTC
CASSSRTGNQETQYF